This T cell receptor (beta chain) originates from a study of early T cells in non-severe SARS-CoV-2 infection. Overall study: Sequencing used unsorted whole-blood bulk RNA, so chains lack pairing.

The germline gives CDR1 SGHVS, CDR2 FQNEAQ. The CDR3 has 13 amino acids. Trimming took off 8 bases at V and 8 bases at J, with 18 bases between the two ends. Tagging with unique molecular identifiers was applied to individual cDNA molecules. TCRdb independently ran MiXCR on the 5' RACE reads; one entry per CDR3 protein. The repertoire holds about 19,000 distinct CDR3 sequences, with roughly 4.4% as singletons. Whole-study findings and limits: Reliance on VDJdb matching favored anti-spike CD8 responses; private and CD4 specificities were missed.

Ten or more counts support this clonotype. Its antigen is unknown. The receptor was isolated from an adult who was a healthcare worker with PCR-confirmed SARS-CoV-2 infection or an uninfected control (not recorded which). The chain combines TRBV7-8 with TRBJ1-2; TRBD1 might be the D (6 bases). The sample taken for sequencing was whole blood. DNA of the CDR3: TGTGCCAGCGGACGGGGGCCCGGGCAGGGCTACACCTTC. Protein product: CASGRGPGQGYTF.